The source of this T cell receptor beta chain is a study of cytomegalovirus exposure and HLA in healthy donors. As for this clone: The antigen is not known.

Study results and caveats: It was shown in a later analysis that HLA-associated TCR beta chains were more clonally expanded than other, equally common chains. The investigators catalogued 150 to 200 TCR beta chains as cytomegalovirus-associated. A later analysis linked a missense variant in DCLRE1C to the trimming of TCR beta V and J genes. Most subjects' HLA-A and HLA-B alleles were reportedly predicted from TCR beta sequences.

Germline assignment: CDR1 SGDLS and CDR2 YYNGEE. The V end lost 4 bases, the J end lost 5 bases, and 18 bases lay between the germline ends. This CDR3 is built from 15 residues. The PCR made use of 60 Vbeta and 13 Jbeta primers. Sequenced by immunoSEQ multiplex PCR; TCRdb stores in-frame clones only, minus some. The table records approximately 100,000 clones, more than 80% of them present only once. Sequencing was done on a sample of PBMCs. The clonotype comes from a man aged 30-40 years in good health and CMV-seronegative. The chain has TRBV9 and TRBJ2-5, with TRBD2 as a possible D gene (6 bases). CDR3 nucleotide sequence: TGTGCCAGCAGCAAATCCAGCGGGCCCCGGGAGACCCAGTACTTC. Protein sequence: CASSKSSGPRETQYF.